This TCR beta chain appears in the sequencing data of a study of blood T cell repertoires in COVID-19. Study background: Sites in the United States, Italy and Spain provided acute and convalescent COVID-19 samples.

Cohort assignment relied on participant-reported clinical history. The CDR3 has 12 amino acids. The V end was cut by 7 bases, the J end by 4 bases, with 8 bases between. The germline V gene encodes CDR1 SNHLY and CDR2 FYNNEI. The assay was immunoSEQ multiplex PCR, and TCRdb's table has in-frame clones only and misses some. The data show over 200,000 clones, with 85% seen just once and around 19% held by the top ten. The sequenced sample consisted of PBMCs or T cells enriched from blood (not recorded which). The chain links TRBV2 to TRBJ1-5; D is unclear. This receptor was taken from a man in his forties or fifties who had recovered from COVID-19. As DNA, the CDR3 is TGTGCCAGCAATGACGGGAATCAGCCCCAGCATTTT. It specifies CASNDGNQPQHF. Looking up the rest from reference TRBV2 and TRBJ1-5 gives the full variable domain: EPEVTQTPSHQVTQMGQEVILRCVPISNHLYFYWYRQILGQKVEFLVSFYNNEISEKSEIFDDQFSVERPDGSNFTLKIRSTKLEDSAMYFCASNDGNQPQHFGDGTRLSIL.